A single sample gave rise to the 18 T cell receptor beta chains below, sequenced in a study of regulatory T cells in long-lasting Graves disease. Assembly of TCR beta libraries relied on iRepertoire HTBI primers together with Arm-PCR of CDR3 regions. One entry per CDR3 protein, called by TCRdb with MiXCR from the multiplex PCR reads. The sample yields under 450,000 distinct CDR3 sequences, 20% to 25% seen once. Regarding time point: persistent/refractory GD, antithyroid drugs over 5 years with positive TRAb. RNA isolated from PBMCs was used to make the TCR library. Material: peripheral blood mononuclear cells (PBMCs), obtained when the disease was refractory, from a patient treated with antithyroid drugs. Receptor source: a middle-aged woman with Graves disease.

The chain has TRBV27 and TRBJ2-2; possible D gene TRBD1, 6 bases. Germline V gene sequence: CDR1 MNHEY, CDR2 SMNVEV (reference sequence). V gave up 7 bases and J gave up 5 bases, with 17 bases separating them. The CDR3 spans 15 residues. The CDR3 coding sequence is TGTGCCAGCACTCACCGGGCAGGGGCAACCGGGGAGCTGTTTTTT. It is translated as CASTHRAGATGELFF.

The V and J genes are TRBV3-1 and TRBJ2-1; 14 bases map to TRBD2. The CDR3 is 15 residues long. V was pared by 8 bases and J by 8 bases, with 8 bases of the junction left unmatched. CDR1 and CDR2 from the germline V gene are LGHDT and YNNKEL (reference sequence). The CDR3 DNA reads TGTGCCAGCGAGGGACTAGCGGGAGTAGGGGATGAGCAGTTCTTC. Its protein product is CASEGLAGVGDEQFF.

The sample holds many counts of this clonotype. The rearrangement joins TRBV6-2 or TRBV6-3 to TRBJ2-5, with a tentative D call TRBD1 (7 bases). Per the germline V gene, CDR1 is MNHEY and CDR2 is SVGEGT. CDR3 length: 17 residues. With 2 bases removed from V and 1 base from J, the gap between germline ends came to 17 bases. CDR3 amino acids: CASSYHAGQTPQETQYF. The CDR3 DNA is TGTGCCAGCAGTTACCACGCGGGACAGACACCCCAAGAGACCCAGTACTTC.

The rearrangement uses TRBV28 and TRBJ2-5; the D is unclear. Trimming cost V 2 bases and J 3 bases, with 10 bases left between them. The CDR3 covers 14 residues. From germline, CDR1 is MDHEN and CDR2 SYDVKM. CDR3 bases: TGTGCCAGCAGTTTAGACCCGGCCGAAGAGACCCAGTACTTC. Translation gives CASSLDPAEETQYF.

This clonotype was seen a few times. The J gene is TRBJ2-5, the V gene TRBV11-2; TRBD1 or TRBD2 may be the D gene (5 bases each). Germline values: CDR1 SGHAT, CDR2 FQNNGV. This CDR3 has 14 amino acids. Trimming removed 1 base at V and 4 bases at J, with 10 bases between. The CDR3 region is CASSLGARGETQYF. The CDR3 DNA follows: TGTGCCAGCAGCTTAGGGGCGAGGGGAGAGACCCAGTACTTC.

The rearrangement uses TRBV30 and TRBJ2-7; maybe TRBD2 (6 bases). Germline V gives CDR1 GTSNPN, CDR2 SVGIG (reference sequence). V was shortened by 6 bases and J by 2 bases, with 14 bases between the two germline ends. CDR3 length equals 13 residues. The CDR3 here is CACCGVPPYEQYF. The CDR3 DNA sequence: TGTGCCTGTTGCGGGGTTCCACCCTACGAGCAGTACTTC.

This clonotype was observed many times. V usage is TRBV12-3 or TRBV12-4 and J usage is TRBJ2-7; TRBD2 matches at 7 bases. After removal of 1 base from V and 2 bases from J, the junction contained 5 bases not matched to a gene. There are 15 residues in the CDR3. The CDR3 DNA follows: TGTGCCAGCAGTTTAGGACTAGCTGAAACCTACGAGCAGTACTTC. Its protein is CASSLGLAETYEQYF.

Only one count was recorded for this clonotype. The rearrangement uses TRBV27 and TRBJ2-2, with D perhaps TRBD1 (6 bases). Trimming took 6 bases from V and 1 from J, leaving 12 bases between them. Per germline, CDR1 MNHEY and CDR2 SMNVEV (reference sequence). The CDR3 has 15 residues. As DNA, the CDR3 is TGTGCCAGCAGCGAGGGACACTGGAACACCGGGGAGCTGTTTTTT. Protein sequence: CASSEGHWNTGELFF.

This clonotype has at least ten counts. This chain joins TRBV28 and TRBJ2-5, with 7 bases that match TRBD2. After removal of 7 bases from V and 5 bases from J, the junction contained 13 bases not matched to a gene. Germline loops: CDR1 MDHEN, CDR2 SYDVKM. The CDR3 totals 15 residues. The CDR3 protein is CASTLLGRERETQYF. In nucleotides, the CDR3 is TGTGCCAGCACCCTCCTGGGGCGGGAGAGGGAGACCCAGTACTTC.

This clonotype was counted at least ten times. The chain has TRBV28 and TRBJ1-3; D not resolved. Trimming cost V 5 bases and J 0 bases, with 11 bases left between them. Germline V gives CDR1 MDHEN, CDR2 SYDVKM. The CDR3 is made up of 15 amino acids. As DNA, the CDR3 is TGTGCCAGCAGTCCTTTTGAGGTCTCTGGAAACACCATATATTTT. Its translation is CASSPFEVSGNTIYF.

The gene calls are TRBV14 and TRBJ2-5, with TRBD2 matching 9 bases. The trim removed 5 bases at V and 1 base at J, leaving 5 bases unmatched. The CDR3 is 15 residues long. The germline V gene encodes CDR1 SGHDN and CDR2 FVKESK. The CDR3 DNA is TGTGCCAGCAGCGCTACTAGCGGGTTCCAAGAGACCCAGTACTTC. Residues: CASSATSGFQETQYF.

The DNA of the CDR3 is TGTGCCAGCATGTGGACAGTCTCTAGCACAGATACGCAGTATTTT. Translated: CASMWTVSSTDTQYF. The chain uses TRBV2 and TRBJ2-3; TRBD1 might be the D (6 bases). This CDR3 is 15 amino acids long. In germline, CDR1 is SNHLY, CDR2 FYNNEI. V was trimmed by 7 bases and J by 0 bases, leaving 14 bases between them.

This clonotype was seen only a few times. CDR3 region: CASSLLDRGLHEQYF. CDR3 DNA: TGTGCCAGCAGCTTATTAGACAGGGGGCTTCACGAGCAGTACTTC. The chain employs TRBV7-8 and TRBJ2-7; 10 positions agree with TRBD1. V gave up 2 bases and J gave up 5 bases; unmatched junction bases: 6. Per germline, CDR1 SGHVS and CDR2 FQNEAQ. The CDR3 totals 15 residues.

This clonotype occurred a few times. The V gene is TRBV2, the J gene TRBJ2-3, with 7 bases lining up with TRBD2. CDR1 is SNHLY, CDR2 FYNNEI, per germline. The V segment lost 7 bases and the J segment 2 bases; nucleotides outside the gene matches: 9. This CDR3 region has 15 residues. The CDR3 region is CASTAYGGNTDTQYF. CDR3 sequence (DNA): TGTGCCAGCACTGCCTACGGGGGGAACACAGATACGCAGTATTTT.

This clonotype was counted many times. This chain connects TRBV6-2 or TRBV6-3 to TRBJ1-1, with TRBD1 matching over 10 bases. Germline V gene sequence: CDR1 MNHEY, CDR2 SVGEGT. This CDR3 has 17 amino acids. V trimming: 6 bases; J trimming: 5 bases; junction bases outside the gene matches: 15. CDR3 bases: TGTGCCAGCAGGGAGCCGACAAGGGACAGGGGTCGAACTGAAGCTTTCTTT. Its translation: CASREPTRDRGRTEAFF.

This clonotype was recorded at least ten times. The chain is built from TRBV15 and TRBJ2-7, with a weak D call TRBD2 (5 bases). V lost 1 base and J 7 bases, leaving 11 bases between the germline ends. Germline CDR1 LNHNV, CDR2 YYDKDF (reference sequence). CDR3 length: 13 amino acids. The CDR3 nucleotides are TGTGCCACCAGCAGAGTCCTCGGGATAGAGCAGTACTTC. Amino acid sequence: CATSRVLGIEQYF.

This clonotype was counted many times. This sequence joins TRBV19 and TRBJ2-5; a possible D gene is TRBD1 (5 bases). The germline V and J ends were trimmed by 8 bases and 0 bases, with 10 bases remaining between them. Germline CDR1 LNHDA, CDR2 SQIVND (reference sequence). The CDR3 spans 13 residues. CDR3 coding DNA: TGTGCCAGTGGACAAGGCAACCAAGAGACCCAGTACTTC. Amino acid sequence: CASGQGNQETQYF.

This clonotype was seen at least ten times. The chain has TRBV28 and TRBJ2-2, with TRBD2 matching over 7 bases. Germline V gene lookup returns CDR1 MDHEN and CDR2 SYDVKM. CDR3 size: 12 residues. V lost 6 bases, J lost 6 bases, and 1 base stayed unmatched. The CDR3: CASRLAPGELFF. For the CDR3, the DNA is TGTGCCAGCAGACTAGCGCCCGGGGAGCTGTTTTTT.